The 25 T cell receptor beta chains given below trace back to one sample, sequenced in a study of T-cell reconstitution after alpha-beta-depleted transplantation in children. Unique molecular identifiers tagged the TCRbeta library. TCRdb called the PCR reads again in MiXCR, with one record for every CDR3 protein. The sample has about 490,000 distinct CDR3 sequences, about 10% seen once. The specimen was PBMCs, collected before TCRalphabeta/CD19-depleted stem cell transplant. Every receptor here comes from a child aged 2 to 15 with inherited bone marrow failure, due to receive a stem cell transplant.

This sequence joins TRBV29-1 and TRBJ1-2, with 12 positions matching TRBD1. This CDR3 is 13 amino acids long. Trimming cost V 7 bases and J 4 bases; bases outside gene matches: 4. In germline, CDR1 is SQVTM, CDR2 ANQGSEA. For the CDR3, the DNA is TGCAGCGCAGGGACAGGGGGCATCTATGGCTACACCTTC. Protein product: CSAGTGGIYGYTF.

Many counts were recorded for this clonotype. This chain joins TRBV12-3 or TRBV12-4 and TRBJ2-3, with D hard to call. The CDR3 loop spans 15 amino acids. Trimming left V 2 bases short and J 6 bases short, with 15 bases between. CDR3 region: CASSLSHKSSDTQYF. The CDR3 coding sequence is TGTGCCAGCAGTTTATCTCACAAGTCATCCGATACGCAGTATTTT.

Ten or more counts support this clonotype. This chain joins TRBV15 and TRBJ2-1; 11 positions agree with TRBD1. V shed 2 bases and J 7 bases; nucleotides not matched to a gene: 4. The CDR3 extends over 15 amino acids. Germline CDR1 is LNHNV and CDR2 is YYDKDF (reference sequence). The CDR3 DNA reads TGTGCCACCAGCAGAACCCGGGACAGGGGGAATGAGCAGTTCTTC. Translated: CATSRTRDRGNEQFF.

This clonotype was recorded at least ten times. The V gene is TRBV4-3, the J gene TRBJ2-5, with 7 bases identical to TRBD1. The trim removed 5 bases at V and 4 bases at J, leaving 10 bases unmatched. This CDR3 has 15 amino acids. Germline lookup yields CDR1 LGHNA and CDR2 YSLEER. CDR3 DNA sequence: TGCGCCAGCAGCGCGGCATCCGGGACAGCAGAGACCCAGTACTTC. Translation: CASSAASGTAETQYF.

The CDR3 here is CASSYSGNRGETQYF. CDR3 nucleotides: TGTGCCAGCAGTTACTCCGGAAATAGGGGAGAGACCCAGTACTTC. This sequence joins TRBV6-5 and TRBJ2-5; D may be TRBD1 (5 bases). CDR3 length equals 15 residues. Trimming took off 0 bases at V and 4 bases at J, with 12 bases between the two ends. From germline, CDR1 is MNHEY and CDR2 SVGAGI.

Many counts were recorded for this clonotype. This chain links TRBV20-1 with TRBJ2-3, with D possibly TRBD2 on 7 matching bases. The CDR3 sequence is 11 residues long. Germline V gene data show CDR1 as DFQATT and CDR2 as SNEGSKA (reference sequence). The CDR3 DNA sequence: TGCGTGGTCGGGGGGCGGGATACGCAGTATTTT. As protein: CVVGGRDTQYF.

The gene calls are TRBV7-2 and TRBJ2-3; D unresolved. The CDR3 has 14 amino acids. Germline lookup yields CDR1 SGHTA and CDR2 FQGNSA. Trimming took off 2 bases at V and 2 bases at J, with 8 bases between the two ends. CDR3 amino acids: CASSLTLFTDTQYF. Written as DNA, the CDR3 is TGTGCCAGCAGCTTAACACTATTCACAGATACGCAGTATTTT.

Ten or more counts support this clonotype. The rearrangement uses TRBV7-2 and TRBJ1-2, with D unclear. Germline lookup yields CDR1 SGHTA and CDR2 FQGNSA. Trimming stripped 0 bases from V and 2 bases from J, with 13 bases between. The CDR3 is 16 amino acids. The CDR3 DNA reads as TGTGCCAGCAGCTTAGCAGCCGGGAACCAAAACTATGGCTACACCTTC. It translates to CASSLAAGNQNYGYTF.

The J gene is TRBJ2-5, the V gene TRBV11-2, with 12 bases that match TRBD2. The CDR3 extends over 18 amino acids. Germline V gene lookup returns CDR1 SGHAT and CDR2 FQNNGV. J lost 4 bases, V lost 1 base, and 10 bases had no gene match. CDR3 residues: CASSLGGGASGGVETQYF. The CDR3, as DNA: TGTGCCAGCAGCTTAGGTGGTGGGGCTAGCGGGGGGGTAGAGACCCAGTACTTC.

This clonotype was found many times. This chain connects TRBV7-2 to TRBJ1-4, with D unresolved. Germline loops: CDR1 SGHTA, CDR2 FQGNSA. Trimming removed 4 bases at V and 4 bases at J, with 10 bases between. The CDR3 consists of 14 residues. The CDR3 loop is CASSSDRYNEKLFF. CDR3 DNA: TGTGCCAGCAGCTCGGACCGCTATAATGAAAAACTGTTTTTT.

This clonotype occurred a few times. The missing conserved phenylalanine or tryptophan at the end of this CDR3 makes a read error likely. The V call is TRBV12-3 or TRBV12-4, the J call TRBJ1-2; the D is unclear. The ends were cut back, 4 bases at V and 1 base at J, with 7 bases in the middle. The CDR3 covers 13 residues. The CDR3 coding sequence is TGTGCCAGCAGTTCCGGCAATAACTATGGCTACACCCTC. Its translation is CASSSGNNYGYTL.

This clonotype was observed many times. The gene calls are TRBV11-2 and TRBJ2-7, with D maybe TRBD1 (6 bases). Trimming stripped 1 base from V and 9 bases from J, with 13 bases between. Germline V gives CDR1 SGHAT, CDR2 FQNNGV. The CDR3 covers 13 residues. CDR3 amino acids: CASSLAVRRGQYF. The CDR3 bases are TGTGCCAGCAGCTTAGCGGTTCGCAGGGGGCAGTACTTC.

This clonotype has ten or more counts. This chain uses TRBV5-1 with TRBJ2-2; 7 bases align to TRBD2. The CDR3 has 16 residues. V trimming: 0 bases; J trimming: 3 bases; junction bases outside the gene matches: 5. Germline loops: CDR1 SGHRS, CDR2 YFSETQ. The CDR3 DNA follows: TGCGCCAGCAGCTTGGCGAGACTAGCTTACACCGGGGAGCTGTTTTTT. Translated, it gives CASSLARLAYTGELFF.

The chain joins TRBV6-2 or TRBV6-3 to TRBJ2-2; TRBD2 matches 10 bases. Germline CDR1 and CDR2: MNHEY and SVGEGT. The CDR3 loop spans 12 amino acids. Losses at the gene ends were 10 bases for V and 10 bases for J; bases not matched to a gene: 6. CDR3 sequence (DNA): TGTGCCACCACTACTAGCGGGAAGGAGCTGTTTTTT. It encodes CATTTSGKELFF.

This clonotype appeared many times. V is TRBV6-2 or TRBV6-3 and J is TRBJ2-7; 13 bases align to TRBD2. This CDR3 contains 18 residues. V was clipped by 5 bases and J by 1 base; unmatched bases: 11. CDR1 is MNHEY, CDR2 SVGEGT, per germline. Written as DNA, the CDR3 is TGTGCCAGCAGTGGAAGGACTAGCGGGAGTCCCACTTCCTACGAGCAGTACTTC. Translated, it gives CASSGRTSGSPTSYEQYF.

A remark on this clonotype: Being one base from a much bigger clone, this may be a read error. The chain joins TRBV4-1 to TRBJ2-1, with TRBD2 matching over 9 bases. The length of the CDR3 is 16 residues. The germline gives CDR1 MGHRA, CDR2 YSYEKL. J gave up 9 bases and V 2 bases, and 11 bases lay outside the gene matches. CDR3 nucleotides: TGCGCCAGCAGCCAACGAGCTAGCGGGACAGTAGGTGAGCAGTTCTTC. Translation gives CASSQRASGTVGEQFF.

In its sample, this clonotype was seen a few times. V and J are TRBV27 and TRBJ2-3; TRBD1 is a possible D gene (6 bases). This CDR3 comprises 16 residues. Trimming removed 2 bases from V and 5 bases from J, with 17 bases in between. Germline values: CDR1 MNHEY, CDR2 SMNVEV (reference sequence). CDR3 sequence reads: CASSLIPQTGKDTQYF. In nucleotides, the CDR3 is TGTGCCAGCAGTTTAATCCCCCAGACAGGAAAAGATACGCAGTATTTT.

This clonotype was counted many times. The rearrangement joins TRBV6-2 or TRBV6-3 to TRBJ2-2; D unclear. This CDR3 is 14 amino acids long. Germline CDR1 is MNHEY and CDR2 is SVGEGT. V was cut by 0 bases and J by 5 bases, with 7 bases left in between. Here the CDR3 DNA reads TGTGCCAGCAGTTACTCGAGGCTAACCGGGGAGCTGTTTTTT. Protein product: CASSYSRLTGELFF.

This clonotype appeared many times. The CDR3 DNA is TGTGCCAGCACCATTCGCAGGGGGCCAATGGCTTTCTTT. Translating it yields CASTIRRGPMAFF. The chain uses TRBV12-3 or TRBV12-4 and TRBJ1-1; TRBD1 agrees at 8 bases. V lost 7 bases, J lost 11 bases, and 12 bases stayed unmatched. CDR3 size: 13 residues.

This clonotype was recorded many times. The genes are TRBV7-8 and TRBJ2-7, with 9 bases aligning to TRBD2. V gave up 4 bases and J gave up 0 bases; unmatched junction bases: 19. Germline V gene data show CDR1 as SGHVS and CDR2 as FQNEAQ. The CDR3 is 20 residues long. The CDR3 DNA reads TGTGCCAGCAGCTGGTTCCGGCGGGAGGGCCAGAGGGTCCGCTCCTACGAGCAGTACTTC. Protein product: CASSWFRREGQRVRSYEQYF.

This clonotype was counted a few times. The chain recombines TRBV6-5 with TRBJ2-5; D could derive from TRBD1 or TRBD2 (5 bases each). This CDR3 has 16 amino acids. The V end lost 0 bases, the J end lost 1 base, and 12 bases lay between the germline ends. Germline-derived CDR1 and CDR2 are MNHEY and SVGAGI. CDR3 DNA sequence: TGTGCCAGCAGTTACTCGAGGGGACGGCCCCAAGAGACCCAGTACTTC. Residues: CASSYSRGRPQETQYF.

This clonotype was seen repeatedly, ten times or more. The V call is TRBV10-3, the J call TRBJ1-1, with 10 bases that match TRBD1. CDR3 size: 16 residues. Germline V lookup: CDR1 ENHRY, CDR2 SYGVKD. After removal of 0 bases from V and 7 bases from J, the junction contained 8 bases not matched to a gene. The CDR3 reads CAISESTRDRGGEAFF. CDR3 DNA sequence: TGTGCCATCAGTGAGTCGACTCGGGACAGGGGCGGTGAAGCTTTCTTT.

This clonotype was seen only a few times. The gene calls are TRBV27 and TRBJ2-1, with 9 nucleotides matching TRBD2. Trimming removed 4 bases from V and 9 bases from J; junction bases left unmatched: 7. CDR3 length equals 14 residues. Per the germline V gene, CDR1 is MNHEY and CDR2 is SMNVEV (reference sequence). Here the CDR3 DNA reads TGTGCCAGCAGTTGGGGACTAGCTATCGGTGAGCAGTTCTTC. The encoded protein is CASSWGLAIGEQFF.

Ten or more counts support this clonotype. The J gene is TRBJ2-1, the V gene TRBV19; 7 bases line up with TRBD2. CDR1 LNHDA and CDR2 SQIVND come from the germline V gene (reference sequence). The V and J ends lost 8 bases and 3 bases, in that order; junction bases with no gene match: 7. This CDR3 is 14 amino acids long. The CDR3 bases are TGTGCCAGTGGCACCGGGACTATCTACAATGAGCAGTTCTTC. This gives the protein CASGTGTIYNEQFF.

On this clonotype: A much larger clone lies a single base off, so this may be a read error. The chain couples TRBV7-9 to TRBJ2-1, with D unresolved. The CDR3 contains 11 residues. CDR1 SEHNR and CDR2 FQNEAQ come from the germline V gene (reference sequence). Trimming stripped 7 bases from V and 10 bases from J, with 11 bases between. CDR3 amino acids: CASTSRIEQFF. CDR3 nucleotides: TGTGCCAGCACCTCTAGGATCGAGCAGTTCTTC.